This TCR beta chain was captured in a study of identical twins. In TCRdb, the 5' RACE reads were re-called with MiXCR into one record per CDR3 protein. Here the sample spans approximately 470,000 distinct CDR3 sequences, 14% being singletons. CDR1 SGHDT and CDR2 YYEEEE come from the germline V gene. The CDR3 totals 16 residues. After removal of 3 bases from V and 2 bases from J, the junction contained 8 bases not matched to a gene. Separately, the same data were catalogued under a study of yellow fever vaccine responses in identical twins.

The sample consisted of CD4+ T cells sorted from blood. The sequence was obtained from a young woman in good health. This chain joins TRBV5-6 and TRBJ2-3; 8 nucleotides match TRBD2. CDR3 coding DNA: TGTGCCAGCAGCTATGGACTAGCAGAGACCACAGATACGCAGTATTTT. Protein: CASSYGLAETTDTQYF.